Below are 20 T cell receptor beta chains sequenced from a single sample in a study of shared T cell receptors in the human thymus. The assay was immunoSEQ multiplex PCR, and TCRdb's table has in-frame clones only and misses some. The repertoire holds roughly 710,000 clones, 80% to 90% seen once, with roughly 0.01% in the top ten. The sample was also reused in another study, on human thymus T cells.

Sequencing used thymocytes. The receptors derive from a girl less than two years old with a congenital heart defect.

This chain connects TRBV4-2 to TRBJ2-1; D may be TRBD1 (5 bases). CDR3 size: 16 residues. Trimming cost V 0 bases and J 10 bases, with 19 bases left between them. Germline V gene data show CDR1 as LGHNA and CDR2 as YNFKEQ. CDR3 region: CASSQESRRRGREQFF. As DNA, the CDR3 is TGTGCCAGCAGCCAAGAGTCTAGGCGAAGGGGAAGGGAGCAGTTCTTC.

The chain joins TRBV6-4 to TRBJ2-1; 11 bases agree with TRBD1. Trimming took 3 bases from V and 9 from J; bases not matched to a gene: 7. In germline, CDR1 is MRHNA, CDR2 SNTAGT. The CDR3 is 15 amino acids. CDR3 bases: TGTGCCAGCAGTGAGGGACAGGGGGATTATAGTGAGCAGTTCTTC. It translates to CASSEGQGDYSEQFF.

This chain connects TRBV7-9 to TRBJ2-1; D is unclear. The CDR3 length is 13 residues. The V and J ends lost 2 bases and 12 bases respectively, with 14 bases between them. Germline-derived CDR1 and CDR2 are SEHNR and FQNEAQ (reference sequence). CDR3 nucleotides: TGTGCCAGCAGCTTATCGATATTGGTCGGGCAGTTCTTC. Amino acid sequence: CASSLSILVGQFF.

The J gene is TRBJ1-6, the V gene TRBV13, with TRBD1 matching over 8 bases. This CDR3 has 17 amino acids. With 4 bases clipped from V and 1 base from J, the junction kept 6 bases outside the gene matches. Germline CDR1 PRHDT, CDR2 FYEKMQ (reference sequence). The chain's CDR3 is CASSCTNRGSYNSPLHF. CDR3 bases: TGTGCCAGCAGCTGCACAAACAGGGGGTCCTATAATTCACCCCTCCACTTT.

The chain carries TRBV5-6 and TRBJ1-2; 11 nucleotides agree with TRBD1. In germline, CDR1 is SGHDT, CDR2 YYEEEE. The CDR3 sequence is 17 residues long. J gave up 7 bases and V 4 bases, and 15 bases lay outside the gene matches. The CDR3 bases are TGTGCCAGCAGCCGCCCTGGGACAGGGGGAAAGTGGCGTGGCTACACCTTC. Protein product: CASSRPGTGGKWRGYTF. Looking up the rest from reference TRBV5-6 and TRBJ1-2 gives the full variable domain: DAGVTQSPTHLIKTRGQQVTLRCSPKSGHDTVSWYQQALGQGPQFIFQYYEEEERQRGNFPDRFSGHQFPNYSSELNVNALLLGDSALYLCASSRPGTGGKWRGYTFGSGTRLTVV.

This chain uses TRBV5-1 with TRBJ2-6; D call uncertain. The V gene lost 0 bases and the J gene lost 0 bases, with 7 bases spanning the gap. Germline V CDR1 and CDR2: SGHRS, YFSETQ. This CDR3 is 16 amino acids long. Here the CDR3 reads CASSLASGSGANVLTF. CDR3 coding DNA: TGCGCCAGCAGCTTGGCTTCGGGCTCTGGGGCCAACGTCCTGACTTTC.

This chain joins TRBV5-4 and TRBJ1-5; D may be TRBD1 (5 bases). The CDR3 extends over 12 amino acids. Per germline, CDR1 SGHNT and CDR2 YYREEE (reference sequence). The V end lost 0 bases, the J end lost 9 bases, and 7 bases lay between the germline ends. Here the CDR3 DNA reads TGTGCCAGCAGCTTGGATAGGGGGCCCCAGCATTTT. This gives the protein CASSLDRGPQHF.

This sequence joins TRBV6-5 and TRBJ1-1, with 7 bases fitting TRBD1. CDR1 MNHEY and CDR2 SVGAGI come from the germline V gene. J gave up 3 bases and V 6 bases, and 10 bases lay outside the gene matches. CDR3 size: 15 residues. The CDR3 sequence is CASSPGKGADTEAFF. CDR3 in DNA: TGTGCCAGCAGCCCCGGAAAGGGGGCGGACACTGAAGCTTTCTTT.

The table lists this clone with a few counts. The chain recombines TRBV7-2 with TRBJ2-5; 9 bases are a match to TRBD1. Germline-derived CDR1 and CDR2 are SGHTA and FQGNSA. The CDR3 is 18 amino acids. V lost 2 bases and J lost 3; bases outside the gene matches: 13. The CDR3 nucleotides read TGTGCCAGCAGCTTACTCGGTGGACAGGGGCGGTGGAAAGAGACCCAGTACTTC. This sequence encodes CASSLLGGQGRWKETQYF.

The rearrangement uses TRBV7-8 and TRBJ2-3, with 8 bases fitting TRBD2. V trimming: 6 bases; J trimming: 0 bases; junction bases outside the gene matches: 8. Germline V lookup: CDR1 SGHVS, CDR2 FQNEAQ. CDR3 size: 16 residues. The CDR3 coding sequence is TGTGCCAGCAGATTTGACGGGGGGGCTAGCACAGATACGCAGTATTTT. Protein: CASRFDGGASTDTQYF.

The rearrangement links TRBV6-1 to TRBJ2-7, with TRBD1 identical over 8 bases. The CDR3 spans 15 residues. Germline V lookup: CDR1 MNHNS, CDR2 SASEGT. V was pared by 10 bases and J by 6 bases, with 17 bases of the junction left unmatched. CDR3 nucleotides: TGTGCCACCCGGGCGTGGCGGGGACAGGAAGGCGAGCAGTACTTC. Translating gives CATRAWRGQEGEQYF.

This clone appeared once. The junction departs from the called germline gene at one end, perhaps through a read error. Other DNA sequences in this sample translate to the same CDR3. The rearrangement links TRBV6-5 to TRBJ2-6; D remains unclear. Germline lookup yields CDR1 MNHEY and CDR2 SVGAGI. This CDR3 has 16 residues. CDR3: CASSYSTRSGANVLTF. CDR3 nucleotides: TGTGCCAGTAGTTACTCTACCAGATCTGGGGCCAACGTCCTGACTTTC.

The V and J genes are TRBV6-5 and TRBJ2-5; tentatively, D is TRBD1 (5 bases). Germline loops: CDR1 MNHEY, CDR2 SVGAGI. This CDR3 comprises 11 residues. The V end was cut by 8 bases, the J end by 5 bases, with 9 bases between. The CDR3 here is CASAKGETQYF. The CDR3 DNA sequence: TGTGCCAGCGCAAAGGGGGAGACCCAGTACTTC.

The rearrangement links TRBV5-6 to TRBJ2-7; no clear D gene. This CDR3 comprises 14 residues. CDR1 and CDR2 from the germline V gene are SGHDT and YYEEEE. V shed 3 bases and J shed 3 bases, with 13 bases lying between them. Here the CDR3 reads CASSSLLYLYEQYF. DNA for the CDR3: TGTGCCAGCAGCTCCTTGTTATATCTCTACGAGCAGTACTTC.

This sequence joins TRBV27 and TRBJ1-4, with D hard to call. The CDR3 runs to 13 residues. The V end lost 3 bases, the J end lost 6 bases, and 8 bases lay between the germline ends. From germline, CDR1 is MNHEY and CDR2 SMNVEV (reference sequence). The CDR3 here is CASSFDYHEKLFF. CDR3 nucleotide sequence: TGTGCCAGCAGTTTTGACTATCATGAAAAACTGTTTTTT.

CDR3 coding DNA: TGCGCCAGCAGCGTCCGGGACAGACCCCAAGAGACCCAGTACTTC. It translates to CASSVRDRPQETQYF. The chain carries TRBV5-1 and TRBJ2-5; 7 positions agree with TRBD1. The germline CDR1 and CDR2 sequences are SGHRS and YFSETQ. J gave up 1 base and V 4 bases, and 7 bases lay outside the gene matches. This CDR3 has 15 amino acids.

The chain recombines TRBV29-1 with TRBJ2-3; the match to TRBD2 covers 10 bases. Per the germline V gene, CDR1 is SQVTM and CDR2 is ANQGSEA. The CDR3 runs 17 residues. The ends lost 3 bases at V and 3 bases at J; junction bases unmatched: 12. DNA for the CDR3: TGCAGCGTTGATGGAGGAGCGGGGGGGCCTGGGACAGATACGCAGTATTTT. Protein product: CSVDGGAGGPGTDTQYF.

This chain connects TRBV6-1 to TRBJ2-7; weak D call: TRBD1 (5 bases). V was trimmed by 2 bases and J by 2 bases, leaving 7 bases between them. The germline V gene encodes CDR1 MNHNS and CDR2 SASEGT. CDR3 length equals 13 residues. DNA of the CDR3: TGTGCCAGCAGTGAAACAGGACCCTACGAGCAGTACTTC. Translated: CASSETGPYEQYF.

This chain connects TRBV15 to TRBJ1-2; a possible D gene is TRBD1 (5 bases). Germline V lookup: CDR1 LNHNV, CDR2 YYDKDF (reference sequence). This CDR3 is built from 17 residues. V shed 0 bases and J shed 8 bases, with 22 bases lying between them. CDR3 bases: TGTGCCACCAGCAGAGAGTGGGAGAGGAGGGGACTTAGGGGCTACACCTTC. It translates to CATSREWERRGLRGYTF.

This chain joins TRBV2 and TRBJ1-1; 9 bases fit TRBD1. This CDR3 is built from 13 residues. Germline assignment: CDR1 SNHLY and CDR2 FYNNEI. V lost 7 bases, J lost 7 bases, and 7 bases stayed unmatched. The CDR3 loop is CASIGQGSVEAFF. For the CDR3, the DNA is TGTGCCAGCATCGGACAGGGGAGCGTTGAAGCTTTCTTT.